The source of this T cell receptor beta chain is a study of T-cell reconstitution after alpha-beta-depleted transplantation in children (dated by TCRdb to 2016 to 2018). Background on the whole study: Using TCR repertoire profiling, the study quantitatively followed how T-cell immune reconstitution unfolded in children after TCRalphabeta/CD19-depleted allogeneic hematopoietic cell transplantation.

Library preparation used PCR. The instrument given in TCRdb is Illumina HiSeq 2500. To normalize quantification of the TCRbeta repertoire, the TCR libraries were built with molecular barcoding that relied on unique molecular identifiers. TCRdb itself trimmed the public reads at Q25 with fastp, ran MiXCR and retained productive beta chains. Rows with a matching CDR3 protein are joined into one entry that keeps the most common DNA and genes. Within this sample are 500,000 to 600,000 distinct CDR3 sequences, with 30% to 35% of them counted one time only. The ten biggest clones cover 2.4% of the sample. CDR1 and CDR2 are read off the germline V gene as MNHEY and SVGEGT. V is cut by 3 bases and J by 5 bases, and the space between the germline ends is 13 bases. The CDR3 holds 15 amino acids from the cysteine to the phenylalanine. This entry keeps only the CDR3 DNA: 45 bases, framed from base 1. Ten or more counts support this clonotype. What antigen it recognizes has not been identified. Base qualities are not at hand, and no much larger clone is one base apart.

The sequence was obtained from a human donor who donated a stem cell graft to a child with aplastic anemia. Material: PBMCs from the stem cell graft donor, obtained from the stem cell graft. The chain is made from TRBV6-2 or TRBV6-3 and TRBJ2-2; there is no confident call for the D gene. This receptor carries the CDR3 CASSYRAGLTGELFF. The DNA reads TGTGCCAGCAGTTATCGGGCAGGTCTGACCGGGGAGCTGTTTTTT.